This record covers a single TCR beta chain. In germline, CDR1 is MNHEY, CDR2 SMNVEV (reference sequence). The CDR3 extends over 13 amino acids. V lost 5 bases and J 1 base, leaving 9 bases between the germline ends. The data derive from a study of blood T cell repertoires in COVID-19. Measured with immunoSEQ multiplex PCR; TCRdb has only the in-frame clones, and not every one. The sample contains 200,000 to 250,000 clones, less than 90% of which appear only once. The chain combines TRBV27 with TRBJ2-7; D might be TRBD1 (6 bases). The sequenced sample was peripheral blood. This TCR was sampled from a man aged 25-45 years with active or convalescent COVID-19. This CDR3 is CASSQQGSYEQYF. The CDR3 nucleotides read TGTGCCAGCAGTCAACAGGGTTCCTACGAGCAGTACTTC.